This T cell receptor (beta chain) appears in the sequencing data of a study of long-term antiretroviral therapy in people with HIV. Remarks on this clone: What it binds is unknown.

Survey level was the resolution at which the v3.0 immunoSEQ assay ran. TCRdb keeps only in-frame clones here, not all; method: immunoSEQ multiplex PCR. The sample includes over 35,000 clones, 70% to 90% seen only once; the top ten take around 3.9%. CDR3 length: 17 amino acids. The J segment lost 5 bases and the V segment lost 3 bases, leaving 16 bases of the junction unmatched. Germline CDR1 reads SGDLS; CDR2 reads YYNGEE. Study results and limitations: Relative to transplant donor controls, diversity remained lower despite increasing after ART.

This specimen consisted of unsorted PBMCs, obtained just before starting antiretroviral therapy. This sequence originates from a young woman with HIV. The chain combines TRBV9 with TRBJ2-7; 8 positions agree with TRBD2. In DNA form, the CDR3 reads TGTGCCAGCAGCGGAAGCGGGAGAGTCCCGTCTCCAAACGAGCAGTACTTC. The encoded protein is CASSGSGRVPSPNEQYF.